The 18 T cell receptor beta chains listed next were all sequenced from one sample in a study of blood T cell repertoires in COVID-19. Produced via immunoSEQ multiplex PCR; TCRdb's table is partial and in-frame only. The sample lists about 270,000 clones; approximately 91% were seen once. Material for sequencing was PBMCs or T cells enriched from blood (not recorded which). The receptors originated from a woman in her thirties or forties with acute COVID-19.

The chain uses TRBV7-9 and TRBJ1-2; the match to TRBD1 covers 10 bases. J gave up 6 bases and V 5 bases, and 3 bases lay outside the gene matches. The germline V gene has CDR1 SEHNR and CDR2 FQNEAQ (reference sequence). There are 13 residues in the CDR3. CDR3 region: CASSRQGADGYTF. The CDR3, as DNA: TGTGCCAGCAGCCGACAGGGGGCCGATGGCTACACCTTC.

The chain is built from TRBV23-1 and TRBJ2-6; D not resolved. TRBV23-1 is annotated as an ORF whose role is uncertain. This CDR3 comprises 17 residues. V shed 0 bases and J shed 0 bases, with 9 bases lying between them. CDR3 nucleotide sequence: TGCGCCAGCAGTCAATCGCACAGATCCTCTGGGGCCAACGTCCTGACTTTC. It is translated as CASSQSHRSSGANVLTF.

The V gene is TRBV20-1, the J gene TRBJ1-6; no firm D call. With 6 bases removed from V and 10 bases from J, the gap between germline ends came to 22 bases. The CDR3 has 15 residues. Looked up from germline, CDR1 is DFQATT and CDR2 is SNEGSKA (reference sequence). For the CDR3, the DNA is TGCAGTGCCAGTTCGGCGGGCAGCTCTTACTCACCCCTCCACTTT. Translating it yields CSASSAGSSYSPLHF.

The chain combines TRBV19 with TRBJ1-2; D unresolved. CDR3 length: 14 residues. The V and J ends lost 6 bases and 5 bases respectively, with 16 bases between them. Germline loops: CDR1 LNHDA, CDR2 SQIVND (reference sequence). The CDR3 sequence is CASSGGRTGYGYTF. CDR3 nucleotide sequence: TGTGCCAGTAGCGGAGGTAGGACGGGGTATGGCTACACCTTC.

The rearrangement links TRBV28 to TRBJ1-1, with D hard to call. Trimming stripped 2 bases from V and 7 bases from J, with 8 bases between. The CDR3 consists of 12 residues. Germline V gene data show CDR1 as MDHEN and CDR2 as SYDVKM. The CDR3 region is CASSLTQNEAFF. The CDR3 bases are TGTGCCAGCAGTTTAACACAGAATGAAGCTTTCTTT.

This clone was recorded only once. Other nucleotide sequences in the sample specify the same CDR3. This chain joins TRBV19 and TRBJ1-1, with no clear D. The CDR3 has 13 residues. V dropped 5 bases and J dropped 1 base, with 8 bases sitting between them. Germline assignment: CDR1 LNHDA and CDR2 SQIVND (reference sequence). Written as DNA, the CDR3 is TGTGCCAGTAGTCTTACAGCGAACACTGAAGCTTTCTTT. Translation gives CASSLTANTEAFF. Using reference TRBV19 and TRBJ1-1 for the parts outside the CDR3, the full variable domain is DGGITQSPKYLFRKEGQNVTLSCEQNLNHDAMYWYRQDPGQGLRLIYYSQIVNDFQKGDIAEGYSVSREKKESFPLTVTSAQKNPTAFYLCASSLTANTEAFFGQGTRLTVV.

This rearrangement joins TRBV4-2 to TRBJ2-3, with 7 bases aligning to TRBD2. The V gene end was trimmed by 0 bases and the J gene end by 0 bases; junction bases not matched to a gene: 15. The germline V gene has CDR1 LGHNA and CDR2 YNFKEQ. The CDR3 is made up of 20 amino acids. The DNA of the CDR3 is TGTGCCAGCAGCCAAGATCGGGAGGACTATAAGGGGACTAGCACAGATACGCAGTATTTT. As protein: CASSQDREDYKGTSTDTQYF.

The chain's CDR3 is CASVLRGGSTDTQYF. DNA for the CDR3: TGTGCCAGCGTCCTGCGGGGGGGCAGCACAGATACGCAGTATTTT. The J gene is TRBJ2-3, the V gene TRBV28; TRBD2 matches 9 bases. Germline lookup yields CDR1 MDHEN and CDR2 SYDVKM. Trimming cost V 8 bases and J 0 bases; bases outside gene matches: 6. The CDR3 loop spans 15 amino acids.

This chain links TRBV4-2 with TRBJ2-1; 10 nucleotides agree with TRBD2. Germline V gene data show CDR1 as LGHNA and CDR2 as YNFKEQ. The CDR3 extends over 14 amino acids. V gave up 4 bases and J gave up 14 bases; unmatched junction bases: 11. CDR3 region: CASSPPESGRGKFF. Written as DNA, the CDR3 is TGTGCCAGCAGCCCCCCGGAAAGCGGGAGGGGTAAGTTCTTC.

The chain links TRBV18 to TRBJ1-3, with unresolved D. There are 12 residues in the CDR3. Germline V gene lookup returns CDR1 KGHSH and CDR2 LQKENI. V gave up 6 bases and J gave up 2 bases, with 5 bases separating them. The CDR3 bases are TGTGCCAGCTCGTCAACTGGAAACACCATATATTTT. This codes for CASSSTGNTIYF.

This clone was detected only once. J is TRBJ2-5 and V is TRBV29-1, with 8 bases that match TRBD1. V dropped 5 bases and J dropped 6; count of bases not matched to a gene: 14. The CDR3 extends over 15 amino acids. Germline V gene sequence: CDR1 SQVTM, CDR2 ANQGSEA. CDR3 region: CSVLPGQETGKTQYF. DNA of the CDR3: TGCAGCGTTTTACCGGGACAGGAGACTGGGAAGACCCAGTACTTC.

This rearrangement joins TRBV28 to TRBJ1-5, with D perhaps TRBD1 (5 bases). The V end lost 4 bases, the J end lost 7 bases, and 14 bases lay between the germline ends. Germline assignment: CDR1 MDHEN and CDR2 SYDVKM. The CDR3 has 14 amino acids. This CDR3 reads CASSSGGGMQPQHF. The CDR3 DNA sequence: TGTGCCAGCAGTTCTGGGGGGGGTATGCAGCCCCAGCATTTT.

This rearrangement joins TRBV13 to TRBJ1-6; D is unclear. The length of the CDR3 is 15 residues. Germline CDR1 reads PRHDT; CDR2 reads FYEKMQ (reference sequence). V was clipped by 5 bases and J by 3 bases, with 11 bases between them. The CDR3 nucleotides read TGTGCCAGCAGCCCCGGGCGGGGCTATAATTCACCCCTCCACTTT. Encoded protein: CASSPGRGYNSPLHF.

V is TRBV28 and J is TRBJ2-7; TRBD2 aligns across 8 bases. The CDR3 contains 13 residues. The germline CDR1 and CDR2 sequences are MDHEN and SYDVKM. Germline trimming cut 2 bases from V and 6 bases from J; bases unmatched to any gene: 3. DNA of the CDR3: TGTGCCAGCAGTTTAGCGGGGGGAGGCGAGCAGTACTTC. Translating it yields CASSLAGGGEQYF.

The gene calls are TRBV3-1 (or the pseudogene TRBV3-2) and TRBJ2-7; 9 bases map to TRBD2. Unmatched junction bases numbered 12, after V lost 4 bases and J lost 5 bases. CDR3 length: 16 residues. The germline gives CDR1 LGHDT, CDR2 YNNKEL (reference sequence). This CDR3 reads CASSRTSASFSHEQYF. In DNA, the CDR3 is TGTGCCAGCAGCCGGACTAGCGCCTCGTTCTCGCACGAGCAGTACTTC.

The genes are TRBV5-1 and TRBJ1-6; no firm D call. Between the trimmed V and J ends, which lost 5 bases and 7 bases, there was a span of 10 bases. The CDR3 has 13 residues. Germline-derived CDR1 and CDR2 are SGHRS and YFSETQ. The chain's CDR3 is CASSYRANSPLHF. CDR3 nucleotides: TGCGCCAGCAGTTACCGAGCGAATTCACCCCTCCACTTT.

With respect to this clone: Other DNA sequences in the same sample also yield this CDR3. This sequence joins TRBV2 and TRBJ1-1; 8 bases map to TRBD1. CDR3 length: 13 amino acids. V trimming: 8 bases; J trimming: 1 base; junction bases outside the gene matches: 3. Germline values: CDR1 SNHLY, CDR2 FYNNEI. As DNA, the CDR3 is TGTGCCAGCCGAGGACAGGGGAACACTGAAGCTTTCTTT. The encoded protein is CASRGQGNTEAFF.

The chain uses TRBV7-2 and TRBJ1-1; D is perhaps TRBD1 (5 bases). Between the trimmed V and J ends, which lost 4 bases and 4 bases, there was a span of 10 bases. This CDR3 comprises 13 residues. CDR1 is SGHTA, CDR2 FQGNSA, per germline. The CDR3 nucleotides read TGTGCCAGCAGCTCCCGACAGACCACTGAAGCTTTCTTT. As protein: CASSSRQTTEAFF.